These 31 T cell receptor beta chains share one sample of origin, sequenced in a study of blood T cells in healthy people across ages. Together with a sample-barcoded 5' primer, a J-beta primer mix was included in a second PCR lasting about 6 to 12 cycles. TCRdb fed the 5' RACE reads into MiXCR, producing one record per CDR3 protein. The sample gives 1.5 million to 1.9 million distinct CDR3 sequences, roughly 43% of which show up once; less than 5% is in the top ten. Sequenced input: blood. These receptors all stem from a woman aged 18-29 years in good health.

Only a few counts were recorded for this clonotype. The V gene is TRBV6-2 or TRBV6-3, the J gene TRBJ1-5; D is possibly TRBD1 (5 bases). The V end was cut by 5 bases, the J end by 3 bases, with 14 bases between. The CDR3 has 15 residues. Germline CDR1 MNHEY, CDR2 SVGEGT. The chain's CDR3 is CASSTGTLSNQPQHF. CDR3 sequence (DNA): TGTGCCAGCAGTACCGGGACTCTTTCCAATCAGCCCCAGCATTTT.

This chain uses TRBV6-1 with TRBJ2-3; D gene ambiguous. From germline, CDR1 is MNHNS and CDR2 SASEGT. The V end lost 6 bases, the J end lost 1 base, and 11 bases lay between the germline ends. This CDR3 contains 14 residues. CDR3 protein: CASSISEGTDTQYF. The CDR3, as DNA: TGTGCCAGCAGCATCTCGGAAGGCACAGATACGCAGTATTTT.

With regard to this clonotype: Sequence at one end of the junction differs from germline and may be a read error. This sequence joins TRBV27 and TRBJ1-6, with D possibly being TRBD1 (5 bases). CDR3 length equals 19 residues. Germline V gives CDR1 MNHEY, CDR2 SMNVEV (reference sequence). The CDR3 is CANSSRSRGLGRHNSPLHF. The CDR3 region has the DNA TGTGCCAACAGTTCCCGAAGCCGGGGGTTAGGGAGACATAATTCACCCCTCCACTTT.

This clonotype was seen a few times. This chain joins TRBV12-3 or TRBV12-4 and TRBJ2-1; D is unclear. CDR3 length: 14 residues. The V end was cut by 9 bases, the J end by 4 bases, with 16 bases between. Here the CDR3 DNA reads TGTGCCAGTAGTGCAGCTAGTTTTTACAATGAGCAGTTCTTC. Its translation: CASSAASFYNEQFF.

The chain combines TRBV7-6 with TRBJ1-1; D is perhaps TRBD1 (6 bases). The germline V and J ends were trimmed by 4 bases and 1 base, with 16 bases remaining between them. Looked up from germline, CDR1 is SGHVS and CDR2 is FNYEAQ. The CDR3 spans 16 residues. The CDR3: CASSSIVQGPNTEAFF. Here the CDR3 DNA reads TGTGCCAGCAGCTCCATCGTTCAGGGGCCGAACACTGAAGCTTTCTTT.

The rearrangement links TRBV7-9 to TRBJ2-1; D is tentatively TRBD1 or TRBD2 (5 bases each). This CDR3 has 15 amino acids. V was cut by 5 bases and J by 3 bases, with 14 bases left in between. Germline V gives CDR1 SEHNR, CDR2 FQNEAQ (reference sequence). In DNA, the CDR3 is TGTGCCAGCAGCGGCCCCGGGACGGTCTACAATGAGCAGTTCTTC. Protein sequence: CASSGPGTVYNEQFF.

This clonotype appeared a few times. V and J are TRBV15 and TRBJ1-5; D gene unclear. Germline lookup yields CDR1 LNHNV and CDR2 YYDKDF (reference sequence). The CDR3 contains 14 residues. V was trimmed by 1 base and J by 6 bases, leaving 10 bases between them. The CDR3 loop reads CATSRVSVGQPQHF. CDR3 sequence (DNA): TGTGCCACCAGCAGAGTGTCTGTCGGTCAGCCCCAGCATTTT.

This clonotype has a handful of counts. This rearrangement joins TRBV7-2 to TRBJ1-1; the D is unclear. This CDR3 has 16 residues. Trimming took 1 base from V and 6 from J, leaving 18 bases between them. Germline V gene sequence: CDR1 SGHTA, CDR2 FQGNSA. CDR3: CASSLVSWSRGAEAFF. The CDR3, as DNA: TGTGCCAGCAGCTTAGTTAGTTGGTCTCGTGGGGCTGAAGCTTTCTTT. Together with reference TRBV7-2 and TRBJ1-1, the CDR3 gives the full variable domain: GAGVSQSPSNKVTEKGKDVELRCDPISGHTALYWYRQSLGQGLEFLIYFQGNSAPDKSGLPSDRFSAERTGGSVSTLTIQRTQQEDSAVYLCASSLVSWSRGAEAFFGQGTRLTVV.

The gene calls are TRBV20-1 and TRBJ1-1; 8 bases match TRBD1. The CDR3 loop spans 15 amino acids. Germline values: CDR1 DFQATT, CDR2 SNEGSKA (reference sequence). J was trimmed by 0 bases and V by 3 bases; bases with no gene match: 6. The CDR3, as DNA: TGCAGTGCTAGGAGACAGGGGCTAATGAACACTGAAGCTTTCTTT. It codes for CSARRQGLMNTEAFF.

This chain uses TRBV11-2 with TRBJ1-2, with 8 bases identical to TRBD1. CDR1 and CDR2 from the germline V gene are SGHAT and FQNNGV. The J segment lost 7 bases and the V segment lost 3 bases, leaving 7 bases of the junction unmatched. The CDR3 length is 14 residues. CDR3 residues: CASSFPGGAGGYTF. CDR3 sequence (DNA): TGTGCCAGCAGCTTTCCAGGGGGCGCGGGTGGCTACACCTTC.

J is TRBJ2-7 and V is TRBV2, with D perhaps being TRBD1 or TRBD2 (5 bases each). Germline-derived CDR1 and CDR2 are SNHLY and FYNNEI. There are 14 residues in the CDR3. Between the trimmed V and J ends, which lost 3 bases and 0 bases, there was a span of 9 bases. The CDR3 DNA sequence: TGTGCCAGCAGTGAGCCAGGGACCTCCTACGAGCAGTACTTC. Its translation is CASSEPGTSYEQYF.

The CDR3 nucleotides read TGTGCCAGCAGCGTAGACCCACAGGCGACGGGCTACACCTTC. This encodes CASSVDPQATGYTF. V and J are TRBV9 and TRBJ1-2, with a weak D call TRBD1 (5 bases). The CDR3 contains 14 residues. CDR1 and CDR2 from the germline V gene are SGDLS and YYNGEE. Trimming took 0 bases from V and 8 from J, leaving 14 bases between them.

This clonotype was seen a handful of times. This chain uses TRBV3-1 with TRBJ2-1, with TRBD2 as a possible D gene (5 bases). V lost 4 bases and J lost 6, with 16 bases in between. Germline V gene sequence: CDR1 LGHDT, CDR2 YNNKEL (reference sequence). CDR3 length equals 15 residues. This CDR3 is CASSRGPLAPNEQFF. The CDR3 DNA sequence: TGTGCCAGCAGCCGCGGGCCCCTCGCCCCCAATGAGCAGTTCTTC.

This clonotype has at least ten counts. A junction boundary mismatches the germline segment, possibly from a read error. The chain has TRBV5-1 and TRBJ2-5, with a tentative D call TRBD2 (5 bases). The CDR3 length is 11 residues. Germline V lookup: CDR1 SGHRS, CDR2 YFSETQ. CDR3 coding DNA: TGTGCCAGCAGCTTAGCGGAGACCCAGTACTTC. Protein sequence: CASSLAETQYF.

This clonotype was observed a single time. The chain combines TRBV20-1 with TRBJ1-1, with D possibly TRBD1 on 5 matching bases. V was pared by 0 bases and J by 4 bases, with 15 bases between. Germline V gene lookup returns CDR1 DFQATT and CDR2 SNEGSKA (reference sequence). The CDR3 runs to 15 residues. In DNA, the CDR3 is TGCAGTGCTAGAGATTCCACAGGACGGGGCACTGAAGCTTTCTTT. Its protein product is CSARDSTGRGTEAFF.

J is TRBJ1-2 and V is TRBV29-1; tentative D call: TRBD1 (5 bases). There are 12 residues in the CDR3. Germline CDR1 SQVTM, CDR2 ANQGSEA. Trimming shortened V by 7 bases and J by 8 bases, and 17 bases separated the two germline ends. This CDR3 is CSDGPGLGGYTF. CDR3 DNA: TGCAGCGACGGTCCGGGACTTGGGGGCTACACCTTC.

The rearrangement joins TRBV2 to TRBJ2-7; 9 nucleotides align to TRBD2. Germline V gene data show CDR1 as SNHLY and CDR2 as FYNNEI. The CDR3 has 12 residues. V shed 8 bases and J 2 bases; nucleotides not matched to a gene: 1. The CDR3 reads CASLAGAYEQYF. In DNA form, the CDR3 reads TGTGCCAGCTTAGCGGGGGCCTACGAGCAGTACTTC. The entire variable domain, with the rest obtained from reference TRBV2 and TRBJ2-7, is as follows: EPEVTQTPSHQVTQMGQEVILRCVPISNHLYFYWYRQILGQKVEFLVSFYNNEISEKSEIFDDQFSVERPDGSNFTLKIRSTKLEDSAMYFCASLAGAYEQYFGPGTRLTVT.

The rearrangement links TRBV6-2 or TRBV6-3 to TRBJ2-3; no reliable D call. CDR1 and CDR2 (germline): MNHEY, SVGEGT. The CDR3 runs to 14 residues. V gave up 2 bases and J gave up 3 bases, with 9 bases separating them. The CDR3 protein is CASSYGVRTDTQYF. DNA for the CDR3: TGTGCCAGCAGTTACGGGGTCAGGACAGATACGCAGTATTTT.

J is TRBJ1-2 and V is TRBV11-2; D may be TRBD1 (6 bases). Germline assignment: CDR1 SGHAT and CDR2 FQNNGV. Trimming cost V 5 bases and J 6 bases, with 16 bases left between them. The CDR3 covers 14 residues. The CDR3, as DNA: TGTGCCAGCAGCGTAGTGGGGGCCAGGCATGGCTACACCTTC. It translates to CASSVVGARHGYTF.

The V and J genes are TRBV27 and TRBJ1-5; D is undetermined. The CDR3 runs 13 residues. V was cut by 5 bases and J by 6 bases, with 11 bases left in between. CDR1 and CDR2 (germline): MNHEY, SMNVEV (reference sequence). The CDR3 nucleotides are TGTGCCAGCAGTACGACGACTGGTCAGCCCCAGCATTTT. Its translation is CASSTTTGQPQHF.

This clonotype has just a few counts. The rearrangement uses TRBV20-1 and TRBJ2-1, with 9 bases identical to TRBD2. This CDR3 contains 16 residues. Looked up from germline, CDR1 is DFQATT and CDR2 is SNEGSKA (reference sequence). J lost 7 bases, V lost 5 bases, and 15 bases had no gene match. CDR3: CSAYSYLAGVLNEQFF. CDR3 nucleotides: TGCAGTGCTTACTCGTATTTAGCGGGAGTTTTAAATGAGCAGTTCTTC.

V usage is TRBV12-3 or TRBV12-4 and J usage is TRBJ1-1, with D possibly TRBD1 on 5 matching bases. CDR3 length: 15 amino acids. Deletions cut 7 bases from V and 0 bases from J, with 15 bases between. Here the CDR3 DNA reads TGTGCCAGCACTTCTATGGGCAGGGTGAACACTGAAGCTTTCTTT. It translates to CASTSMGRVNTEAFF.

This clonotype came up a few times. The J gene is TRBJ1-2, the V gene TRBV9, with TRBD1 matching 9 bases. J gave up 9 bases and V 3 bases, and 12 bases lay outside the gene matches. The CDR3 is 15 residues long. Germline V gene data show CDR1 as SGDLS and CDR2 as YYNGEE. Here the CDR3 reads CASSGTPGQGQRYTF. The DNA for the CDR3 is TGTGCCAGCAGCGGGACTCCGGGACAGGGACAACGCTACACCTTC. Together with reference TRBV9 and TRBJ1-2, the CDR3 gives the full variable domain: DSGVTQTPKHLITATGQRVTLRCSPRSGDLSVYWYQQSLDQGLQFLIQYYNGEERAKGNILERFSAQQFPDLHSELNLSSLELGDSALYFCASSGTPGQGQRYTFGSGTRLTVV.

The V and J genes are TRBV6-2 or TRBV6-3 and TRBJ2-7; D perhaps matches TRBD1 (6 bases). V dropped 0 bases and J dropped 4 bases, with 19 bases sitting between them. CDR3 size: 17 residues. CDR1 is MNHEY, CDR2 SVGEGT, per germline. In DNA form, the CDR3 reads TGTGCCAGCAGTTACTCCCGGGACACCATAACTGAGTACGAGCAGTACTTC. The encoded protein is CASSYSRDTITEYEQYF.

This clonotype was recorded a few times. The gene calls are TRBV13 and TRBJ2-3, with a possible D match to TRBD2 (7 bases). This CDR3 region has 16 residues. Germline values: CDR1 PRHDT, CDR2 FYEKMQ (reference sequence). Trimming took off 2 bases at V and 0 bases at J, with 12 bases between the two ends. This chain's CDR3 is CASSLWAGASTDTQYF. CDR3 DNA sequence: TGTGCCAGCAGCTTATGGGCGGGGGCTAGCACAGATACGCAGTATTTT.

V is TRBV28 and J is TRBJ2-7, with D unresolved. Trimming took off 1 base at V and 10 bases at J, with 11 bases between the two ends. Germline lookup yields CDR1 MDHEN and CDR2 SYDVKM. This CDR3 has 12 amino acids. The DNA for the CDR3 is TGTGCCAGCAGTTTATATGGCAATGATCAGTACTTC. Its protein is CASSLYGNDQYF.

The rearrangement joins TRBV7-9 to TRBJ1-6; 9 bases align to TRBD1. The trim removed 5 bases at V and 5 bases at J, leaving 4 bases unmatched. Looked up from germline, CDR1 is SEHNR and CDR2 is FQNEAQ (reference sequence). The CDR3 runs 15 residues. The CDR3 spells CASSQWDRDNSPLHF. The CDR3 region has the DNA TGTGCCAGCAGCCAATGGGACAGGGATAATTCACCCCTCCACTTT.

This clonotype showed up just once. The rearrangement links TRBV7-9 to TRBJ2-7; unclear D gene. The CDR3 loop spans 12 amino acids. V was pared by 3 bases and J by 6 bases, with 9 bases between. In germline, CDR1 is SEHNR, CDR2 FQNEAQ (reference sequence). The CDR3 sequence is CASSFGAVEQYF. DNA of the CDR3: TGTGCCAGCAGCTTTGGCGCGGTCGAGCAGTACTTC.

This clonotype was counted between two and nine times. This chain uses TRBV5-5 with TRBJ2-7; weak D call: TRBD1 (6 bases). V lost 1 base and J 1 base, leaving 12 bases between the germline ends. This CDR3 is built from 15 residues. CDR1 is SGHKS and CDR2 is YYEKEE in the germline V gene (reference sequence). CDR3 loop: CASSLTGLRSYEQYF. The CDR3 DNA reads TGTGCCAGCAGCTTGACAGGGTTACGGTCCTACGAGCAGTACTTC.

The rearrangement links TRBV27 to TRBJ1-5; D call uncertain. The V and J ends lost 4 bases and 1 base respectively, with 5 bases between them. Germline values: CDR1 MNHEY, CDR2 SMNVEV (reference sequence). The CDR3 loop spans 13 amino acids. CDR3 protein: CASSWESNQPQHF. The CDR3 bases are TGTGCCAGCAGTTGGGAGAGCAATCAGCCCCAGCATTTT.

This clonotype was observed a few times. This chain connects TRBV6-5 to TRBJ2-1, with D possibly TRBD2 on 6 matching bases. The germline V gene has CDR1 MNHEY and CDR2 SVGAGI. The CDR3 totals 14 residues. The V and J ends lost 2 bases and 6 bases respectively, with 11 bases between them. CDR3 coding DNA: TGTGCCAGCAGTTACCACGGAGGGCCCAATGAGCAGTTCTTC. Translation gives CASSYHGGPNEQFF.